This TCR beta chain was sequenced in a study of monozygotic twins with inflammatory bowel disease. Remarks on this clonotype: Antigen specificity is unknown.

Each UMI, carrying a 6-nucleotide sample barcode, came from template switching. TCRdb reprocessed the 5' RACE reads, with one entry per CDR3 protein and no DNA. The sample table includes about 160,000 distinct CDR3 sequences. CDR3 size: 20 residues. Germline CDR1 SEHNR, CDR2 FQNEAQ (reference sequence). Study results and limitations: Healthy co-twins exceeded IBD patients in TCRbeta diversity as measured by inverse Simpson. For IBD patients, clonotypes shared with others were fewer than for healthy twins, especially with disease activity.

The sequenced sample was blood. The sequence came from a human donor with ulcerative colitis or Crohn's disease, or a healthy co-twin of an affected twin (not recorded which). The chain couples TRBV7-9 to TRBJ2-6; as DNA is missing, the TRBD1 call by TCRdb cannot be tested. The CDR3 is CASSFKADRVTLSGANVLTF.